The 25 T cell receptor beta chains given below trace back to one sample, sequenced in a study of cytomegalovirus exposure and HLA in healthy donors. It was with 60 Vbeta and 13 Jbeta primers that the PCR ran. Profiled with immunoSEQ multiplex PCR; TCRdb holds only in-frame clones, not every one. The sample contains around 150,000 clones, about 70% of which appear only once. Sequencing used PBMCs. These receptors originate from a man aged 35-49 years in good health and CMV-seronegative.

In this sample, this clone turned up a few times. This chain links TRBV5-1 with TRBJ2-7; TRBD1 aligns across 8 bases. Germline V lookup: CDR1 SGHRS, CDR2 YFSETQ. The V and J ends lost 4 bases and 3 bases, in that order; junction bases with no gene match: 9. The CDR3 extends over 15 amino acids. This CDR3 reads CASSEAGTGNYEQYF. CDR3 nucleotide sequence: TGCGCCAGCAGCGAAGCTGGGACAGGTAACTACGAGCAGTACTTC.

This chain joins TRBV7-9 and TRBJ1-2; 9 bases fit TRBD1. J gave up 7 bases and V 4 bases, and 4 bases lay outside the gene matches. Germline CDR1 SEHNR, CDR2 FQNEAQ (reference sequence). The CDR3 totals 13 residues. As DNA, the CDR3 is TGTGCCAGCAGCTGGGACAGGGTTGGTGGCTACACCTTC. This sequence encodes CASSWDRVGGYTF. Looking up the rest from reference TRBV7-9 and TRBJ1-2 gives the full variable domain: DTGVSQNPRHKITKRGQNVTFRCDPISEHNRLYWYRQTLGQGPEFLTYFQNEAQLEKSRLLSDRFSAERPKGSFSTLEIQRTEQGDSAMYLCASSWDRVGGYTFGSGTRLTVV.

J is TRBJ2-3 and V is TRBV1; the DNA was not used to check the table's D call, TRBD2. TRBV1 is described as a pseudogene. This CDR3 contains 18 residues. CDR3 sequence reads: CTSSQDRSRRAGTDTQYF. The DNA of the CDR3 is TGCACCAGCAGCCAAGATCGGTCCCGGAGGGCGGGCACAGATACGCAGTATTTT.

This clone was found once. CDR3 in DNA: TGTGCCAGCAGCGAGGGACTAGCGGGAGGCTCCCGTGACGAGCAGTACTTC. Encoded protein: CASSEGLAGGSRDEQYF. The chain uses TRBV9 and TRBJ2-7, with 15 bases that match TRBD2. The CDR3 length is 17 residues. In germline, CDR1 is SGDLS, CDR2 YYNGEE. Germline trimming cut 3 bases from V and 5 bases from J; bases unmatched to any gene: 9.

The genes are TRBV6-5 and TRBJ2-7, with a weak D call TRBD1 (6 bases). Germline CDR1 MNHEY, CDR2 SVGAGI. The length of the CDR3 is 15 residues. The ends were cut back, 0 bases at V and 2 bases at J, with 11 bases in the middle. Written as DNA, the CDR3 is TGTGCCAGCAGTTACTCGGGACACCAGACCTACGAGCAGTACTTC. Amino acid sequence: CASSYSGHQTYEQYF.

The chain joins TRBV5-1 to TRBJ1-1, with 9 bases aligning to TRBD1. The CDR3 extends over 15 amino acids. V shed 6 bases, J shed 3 bases, and the junction held 9 bases outside the gene matches. Germline loops: CDR1 SGHRS, CDR2 YFSETQ. CDR3 residues: CASTRDRASDTEAFF. For the CDR3, the DNA is TGCGCCAGCACCCGGGACAGGGCTTCAGACACTGAAGCTTTCTTT.

This clone has just a few counts. The chain combines TRBV29-1 with TRBJ1-2, with 8 positions matching TRBD1. The V segment lost 7 bases and the J segment 4 bases; nucleotides outside the gene matches: 8. CDR1 SQVTM and CDR2 ANQGSEA come from the germline V gene. This CDR3 is 13 amino acids long. The CDR3 coding sequence is TGCAGCGCCTCTGGACAGGGTGGCTATGGCTACACCTTC. As protein: CSASGQGGYGYTF.

The chain is built from TRBV30 and TRBJ2-7; tentatively, D is TRBD1 (5 bases). Trimming removed 5 bases from V and 7 bases from J, with 21 bases in between. Germline CDR1 reads GTSNPN; CDR2 reads SVGIG (reference sequence). The CDR3 spans 14 residues. CDR3 sequence reads: CAWGRTLPLGEQYF. CDR3 bases: TGTGCCTGGGGAAGGACATTGCCCCTTGGGGAGCAGTACTTC.

Only a few counts were recorded for this clone. The chain employs TRBV7-2 and TRBJ2-1; 7 bases match TRBD2. Per the germline V gene, CDR1 is SGHTA and CDR2 is FQGNSA. The CDR3 totals 15 residues. With V trimmed by 1 base and J by 8 bases, 8 bases remained unmatched. The chain's CDR3 is CASSLGGGRRDEQFF. CDR3 DNA: TGTGCCAGCAGCTTAGGCGGCGGGAGACGGGATGAGCAGTTCTTC.

Here the CDR3 reads CASSPKGARYEQYF. The CDR3, as DNA: TGTGCCAGCAGCCCTAAGGGGGCGCGCTACGAGCAGTACTTC. The chain couples TRBV6-5 to TRBJ2-7; 7 bases match TRBD1. Per germline, CDR1 MNHEY and CDR2 SVGAGI. The V and J ends lost 6 bases and 3 bases, in that order; junction bases with no gene match: 8. The CDR3 runs 14 residues.

The genes are TRBV7-3 and TRBJ1-1; D is unresolved. Germline loops: CDR1 SGHTA, CDR2 FQGTGA. The CDR3 contains 13 residues. Between the trimmed V and J ends, which lost 2 bases and 0 bases, there was a span of 4 bases. This chain's CDR3 is CASSLGMNTEAFF. The CDR3 DNA is TGTGCCAGCAGCTTAGGCATGAACACTGAAGCTTTCTTT.

The rearrangement joins TRBV5-1 to TRBJ2-3; 7 nucleotides align to TRBD2. Germline V gives CDR1 SGHRS, CDR2 YFSETQ. This CDR3 has 16 amino acids. V gave up 4 bases and J gave up 0 bases; unmatched junction bases: 8. CDR3 DNA sequence: TGCGCCAGCAGCCCCACACTAGCGACTAGCACAGATACGCAGTATTTT. It is translated as CASSPTLATSTDTQYF.

The rearrangement joins TRBV2 to TRBJ2-4; 9 bases map to TRBD2. CDR1 is SNHLY and CDR2 is FYNNEI in the germline V gene. The CDR3 extends over 14 amino acids. V was pared by 6 bases and J by 6 bases, with 6 bases of the junction left unmatched. The CDR3 bases are TGTGCCAGCAGAGGCGGGGGGGCCGGAAACATTCAGTACTTC. Protein sequence: CASRGGGAGNIQYF.

The chain has TRBV19 and TRBJ2-5; weak D call: TRBD1 (5 bases). The germline V gene encodes CDR1 LNHDA and CDR2 SQIVND (reference sequence). The V end was cut by 1 base, the J end by 5 bases, with 11 bases between. CDR3 length: 14 residues. The CDR3 loop reads CASSIGQGVETQYF. The CDR3 DNA follows: TGTGCCAGTAGTATAGGTCAGGGCGTGGAGACCCAGTACTTC.

V is TRBV19 and J is TRBJ1-4; weak D call: TRBD1 (5 bases). Trimming removed 5 bases at V and 7 bases at J, with 14 bases between. Germline-derived CDR1 and CDR2 are LNHDA and SQIVND (reference sequence). The CDR3 is 14 amino acids. CDR3 coding DNA: TGTGCCAGTAGTGGAAGGGGTATTGGTGAAAAACTGTTTTTT. Protein: CASSGRGIGEKLFF.

The CDR3 is CASSLDNRGNQPQHF. DNA for the CDR3: TGTGCCAGCAGCTTGGACAACAGGGGTAATCAGCCCCAGCATTTT. The rearrangement joins TRBV5-4 to TRBJ1-5, with 7 bases that match TRBD1. V was clipped by 0 bases and J by 4 bases; unmatched bases: 4. There are 15 residues in the CDR3. Germline CDR1 SGHNT, CDR2 YYREEE (reference sequence).

This clone was recorded once. This chain uses TRBV7-9 with TRBJ2-3, with TRBD1 identical over 9 bases. The CDR3 covers 16 residues. The trim removed 5 bases at V and 0 bases at J, leaving 6 bases unmatched. Germline values: CDR1 SEHNR, CDR2 FQNEAQ (reference sequence). The CDR3 is CASSHRDRGSTDTQYF. Here the CDR3 DNA reads TGTGCCAGCAGCCACCGCGACAGGGGGAGCACAGATACGCAGTATTTT.

The chain combines TRBV29-1 with TRBJ1-1; 12 nucleotides line up with TRBD1. Unmatched junction bases numbered 18, after V lost 8 bases and J lost 5 bases. The CDR3 is 17 amino acids. Germline-derived CDR1 and CDR2 are SQVTM and ANQGSEA. CDR3 nucleotides: TGCAGCTTCAGGGGCGGGACAGGGGGCAGGTCGGTGACTGAAGCTTTCTTT. It specifies CSFRGGTGGRSVTEAFF.

This chain joins TRBV10-3 and TRBJ2-5; 8 bases are a match to TRBD2. Germline CDR1 reads ENHRY; CDR2 reads SYGVKD. The CDR3 has 18 residues. V shed 0 bases, J shed 6 bases, and the junction held 15 bases outside the gene matches. CDR3 protein: CAISESSQAAGGRKTQYF. CDR3 DNA sequence: TGTGCCATCAGTGAGTCTTCACAGGCGGCGGGGGGTCGGAAGACCCAGTACTTC.

This clone was detected only once. The V and J genes are TRBV5-4 and TRBJ1-2; 9 bases line up with TRBD1. The CDR3 totals 16 residues. CDR1 and CDR2 (germline): SGHNT, YYREEE (reference sequence). V lost 5 bases, J lost 4 bases, and 12 bases stayed unmatched. The CDR3: CASSPAGTGPIYGYTF. CDR3 bases: TGTGCCAGCAGTCCTGCCGGGACAGGGCCAATCTATGGCTACACCTTC.

J is TRBJ1-1 and V is TRBV28; 9 bases line up with TRBD1. The CDR3 runs 14 residues. Germline values: CDR1 MDHEN, CDR2 SYDVKM. V lost 2 bases and J lost 6; bases outside the gene matches: 4. CDR3 DNA: TGTGCCAGCAGTTTAGACAGGGGGGACTCTGAAGCTTTCTTT. The encoded protein is CASSLDRGDSEAFF.

The chain has TRBV4-3 and TRBJ2-2, with D tentatively TRBD2 (7 bases). Per the germline V gene, CDR1 is LGHNA and CDR2 is YSLEER. The V and J ends lost 0 bases and 3 bases respectively, with 11 bases between them. This CDR3 is built from 16 residues. The CDR3, as DNA: TGCGCCAGCAGCCAAGACCGGGGGGCCTACACCGGGGAGCTGTTTTTT. It encodes CASSQDRGAYTGELFF.

In its sample, this clone was seen once. The V gene is TRBV29-1, the J gene TRBJ2-2; D may be TRBD1 (6 bases). The CDR3 runs 15 residues. Trimming shortened V by 4 bases and J by 0 bases, and 12 bases separated the two germline ends. Germline CDR1 reads SQVTM; CDR2 reads ANQGSEA. The CDR3 is CSVVWDTTNTGELFF. The CDR3 nucleotides are TGCAGCGTTGTGTGGGACACTACGAACACCGGGGAGCTGTTTTTT.

The V call is TRBV18, the J call TRBJ2-5; 7 positions match TRBD2. This CDR3 region has 15 residues. The germline CDR1 and CDR2 sequences are KGHSH and LQKENI. V lost 3 bases, J lost 2 bases, and 6 bases stayed unmatched. The DNA of the CDR3 is TGTGCCAGCTCACCCCCAGGACTAGTACAAGAGACCCAGTACTTC. Translating gives CASSPPGLVQETQYF.

A note on this clone: The same CDR3 can be traced to other DNA sequences in this sample. The genes are TRBV10-3 and TRBJ2-7; maybe TRBD2 (6 bases). In germline, CDR1 is ENHRY, CDR2 SYGVKD. The CDR3 has 15 residues. V dropped 3 bases and J dropped 1 base, with 13 bases sitting between them. The CDR3 here is CAISEGGRGSYEQYF. The CDR3 DNA reads as TGTGCCATCAGTGAAGGAGGGCGCGGTTCCTACGAGCAGTACTTC.